This T cell receptor (beta chain) was recorded in a study of shared clonotypes between healthy human individuals. Study-level background: Three plates were used per donor for CD4 naive, three for CD4 memory, two for CD8 naive and one for CD8 memory.

Clones were sequenced by immunoSEQ multiplex PCR, and TCRdb holds only the in-frame ones, with some missing. The table shows around 700,000 clones, with 60% to 80% occurring only once. Germline CDR1 KGHSH, CDR2 LQKENI. The CDR3 covers 16 residues. Trimming took off 5 bases at V and 6 bases at J, with 20 bases between the two ends. J is TRBJ1-5 and V is TRBV18; unclear D gene. This TCR derives from a woman between 25 and 40 years old in good health. Material: memory CD4+ T cells sorted from blood. Subset defined: CD45RA-negative fraction. The CDR3 sequence: CASSAKRTMSGQPQHF. The CDR3 DNA reads TGTGCCAGCTCAGCGAAACGGACGATGTCGGGTCAGCCCCAGCATTTT.